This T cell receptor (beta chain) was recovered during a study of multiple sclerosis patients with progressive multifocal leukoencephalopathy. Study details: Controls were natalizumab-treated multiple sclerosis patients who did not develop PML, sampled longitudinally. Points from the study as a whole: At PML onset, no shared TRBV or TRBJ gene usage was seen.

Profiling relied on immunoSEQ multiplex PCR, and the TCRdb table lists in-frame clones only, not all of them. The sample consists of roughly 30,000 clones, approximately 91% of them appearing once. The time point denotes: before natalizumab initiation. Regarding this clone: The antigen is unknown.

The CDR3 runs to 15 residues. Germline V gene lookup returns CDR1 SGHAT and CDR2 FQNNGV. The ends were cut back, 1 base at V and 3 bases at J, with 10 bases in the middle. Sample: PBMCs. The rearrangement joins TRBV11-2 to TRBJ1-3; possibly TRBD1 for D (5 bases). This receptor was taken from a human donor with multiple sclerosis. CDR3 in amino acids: CASSLVWGIGNTIYF. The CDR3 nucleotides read TGTGCCAGCAGCTTAGTGTGGGGGATTGGAAACACCATATATTTT.